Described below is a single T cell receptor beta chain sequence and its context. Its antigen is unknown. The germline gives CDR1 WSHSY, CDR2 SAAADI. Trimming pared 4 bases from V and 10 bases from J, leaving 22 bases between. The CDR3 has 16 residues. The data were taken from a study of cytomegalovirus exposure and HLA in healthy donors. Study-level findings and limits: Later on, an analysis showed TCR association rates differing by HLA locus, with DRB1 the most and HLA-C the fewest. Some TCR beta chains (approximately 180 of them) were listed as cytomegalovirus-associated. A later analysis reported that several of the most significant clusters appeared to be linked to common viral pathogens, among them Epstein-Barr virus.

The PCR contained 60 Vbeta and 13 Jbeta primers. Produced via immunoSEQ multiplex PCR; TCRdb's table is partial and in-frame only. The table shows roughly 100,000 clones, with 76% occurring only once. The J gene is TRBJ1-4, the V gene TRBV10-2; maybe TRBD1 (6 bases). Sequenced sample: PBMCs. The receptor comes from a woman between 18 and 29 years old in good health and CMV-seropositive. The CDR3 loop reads CASSVPGHIPPGKLFF. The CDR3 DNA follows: TGCGCCAGCAGTGTCCCGGGACATATCCCCCCGGGAAAACTGTTTTTT.